The 9 T cell receptor beta chains given below trace back to one sample, sequenced in a study of blood T cell repertoires in COVID-19. Repertoires were generated with immunoSEQ multiplex PCR, while TCRdb's copy carries only in-frame clones and drops some. The sample has just under 95,000 clones; 75% to 85% are singletons. Material for sequencing was peripheral blood. Receptors were obtained from a human donor in a cohort sampled during active COVID-19.

The chain links TRBV6-5 to TRBJ1-2; TRBD1 matches at 7 bases. CDR1 and CDR2 from the germline V gene are MNHEY and SVGAGI. V trimming: 6 bases; J trimming: 4 bases; junction bases outside the gene matches: 5. The CDR3 spans 13 residues. The CDR3 DNA is TGTGCCAGCAGATTCGACAGGGCCTATGGCTACACCTTC. Its translation is CASRFDRAYGYTF.

This chain joins TRBV6-5 and TRBJ1-2; TRBD1 matches 7 bases. Trimming removed 6 bases from V and 4 bases from J; junction bases left unmatched: 11. Per germline, CDR1 MNHEY and CDR2 SVGAGI. The CDR3 spans 15 residues. CDR3 protein: CASRPGGQWAYGYTF. CDR3 coding DNA: TGTGCCAGCAGGCCCGGGGGACAGTGGGCCTATGGCTACACCTTC.

This rearrangement joins TRBV11-2 to TRBJ2-7; 8 bases fit TRBD2. V shed 5 bases, J shed 3 bases, and the junction held 6 bases outside the gene matches. CDR1 and CDR2 (germline): SGHAT, FQNNGV. The CDR3 extends over 14 amino acids. CDR3 residues: CASSLGTSIYEQYF. In DNA, the CDR3 is TGTGCCAGCAGCCTCGGGACTAGTATCTACGAGCAGTACTTC.

The chain combines TRBV27 with TRBJ1-6; the D gene is possibly TRBD1 (5 bases). The CDR3 length is 15 residues. V was trimmed by 5 bases and J by 4 bases, leaving 12 bases between them. Per the germline V gene, CDR1 is MNHEY and CDR2 is SMNVEV (reference sequence). CDR3 DNA: TGTGCCAGCAGTCCCCGACAGAGTTATAATTCACCCCTCCACTTT. This codes for CASSPRQSYNSPLHF.

V is TRBV10-3 and J is TRBJ1-2, with D perhaps matching TRBD1 (5 bases). Per germline, CDR1 ENHRY and CDR2 SYGVKD. The CDR3 has 18 residues. V dropped 3 bases and J dropped 4 bases, with 24 bases sitting between them. This CDR3 reads CAISDSSSAGHIGYGYTF. CDR3 bases: TGTGCCATCAGTGACTCTTCGTCGGCAGGGCACATTGGCTATGGCTACACCTTC.

The rearrangement joins TRBV20-1 to TRBJ2-7; TRBD2 aligns across 8 bases. The CDR3 length is 11 residues. Germline V lookup: CDR1 DFQATT, CDR2 SNEGSKA (reference sequence). As DNA, the CDR3 is TGCAGCGGTAGCGGGAAGTACGAGCAGTACTTC. Translating it yields CSGSGKYEQYF.

The chain uses TRBV2 and TRBJ1-2; TRBD1 might be the D (6 bases). The ends were cut back, 7 bases at V and 3 bases at J, with 12 bases in the middle. The CDR3 is made up of 13 amino acids. Per germline, CDR1 SNHLY and CDR2 FYNNEI. CDR3 sequence reads: CASTGEGDYGYTF. In nucleotides, the CDR3 is TGTGCCAGCACCGGAGAGGGGGACTATGGCTACACCTTC.

The rearrangement links TRBV2 to TRBJ2-7; tentative D call: TRBD1 (6 bases). Germline-derived CDR1 and CDR2 are SNHLY and FYNNEI. The CDR3 length is 13 residues. V lost 7 bases, J lost 0 bases, and 10 bases lay in between. The CDR3 spells CASNDRLSYEQYF. In DNA form, the CDR3 reads TGTGCCAGCAACGACAGGCTCTCCTACGAGCAGTACTTC. Variable domain in full (rest from reference TRBV2 and TRBJ2-7): EPEVTQTPSHQVTQMGQEVILRCVPISNHLYFYWYRQILGQKVEFLVSFYNNEISEKSEIFDDQFSVERPDGSNFTLKIRSTKLEDSAMYFCASNDRLSYEQYFGPGTRLTVT.

The rearrangement joins TRBV15 to TRBJ1-2; D may be TRBD1 (5 bases). Trimming stripped 0 bases from V and 4 bases from J, with 12 bases between. From germline, CDR1 is LNHNV and CDR2 YYDKDF (reference sequence). The CDR3 loop spans 15 amino acids. The CDR3 loop is CATSRDRGPGYGYTF. The DNA of the CDR3 is TGTGCCACCAGCAGAGATAGGGGTCCGGGCTATGGCTACACCTTC.